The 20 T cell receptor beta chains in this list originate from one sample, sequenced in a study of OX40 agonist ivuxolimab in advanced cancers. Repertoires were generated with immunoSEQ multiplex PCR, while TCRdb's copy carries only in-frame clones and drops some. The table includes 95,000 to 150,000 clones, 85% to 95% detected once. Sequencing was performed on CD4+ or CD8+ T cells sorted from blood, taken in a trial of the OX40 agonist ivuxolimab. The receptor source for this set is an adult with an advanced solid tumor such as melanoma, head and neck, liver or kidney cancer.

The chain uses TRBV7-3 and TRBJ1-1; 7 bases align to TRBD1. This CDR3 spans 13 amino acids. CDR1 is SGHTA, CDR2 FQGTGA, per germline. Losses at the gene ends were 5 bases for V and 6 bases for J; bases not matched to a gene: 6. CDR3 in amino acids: CASSPPDRSEAFF. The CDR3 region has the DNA TGTGCCAGCAGCCCCCCGGACAGGTCTGAAGCTTTCTTT.

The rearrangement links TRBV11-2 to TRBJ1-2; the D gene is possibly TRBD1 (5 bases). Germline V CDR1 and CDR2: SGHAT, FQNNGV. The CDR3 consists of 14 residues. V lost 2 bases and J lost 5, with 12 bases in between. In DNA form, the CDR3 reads TGTGCCAGCAGCTTAAGCGACGGGGGTTATGGCTACACCTTC. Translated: CASSLSDGGYGYTF.

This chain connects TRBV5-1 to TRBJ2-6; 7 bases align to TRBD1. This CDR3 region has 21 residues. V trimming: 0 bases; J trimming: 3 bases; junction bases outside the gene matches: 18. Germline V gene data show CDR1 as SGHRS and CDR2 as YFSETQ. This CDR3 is CASSLVPLRQGPVRGANVLTF. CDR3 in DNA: TGCGCCAGCAGCTTGGTCCCTCTCCGACAGGGCCCCGTTCGTGGGGCCAACGTCCTGACTTTC.

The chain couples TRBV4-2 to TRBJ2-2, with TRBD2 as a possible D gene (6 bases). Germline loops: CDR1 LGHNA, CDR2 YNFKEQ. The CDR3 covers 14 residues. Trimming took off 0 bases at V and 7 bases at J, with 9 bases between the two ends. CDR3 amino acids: CASSQEAGGGELFF. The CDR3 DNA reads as TGTGCCAGCAGCCAAGAAGCCGGGGGCGGGGAGCTGTTTTTT.

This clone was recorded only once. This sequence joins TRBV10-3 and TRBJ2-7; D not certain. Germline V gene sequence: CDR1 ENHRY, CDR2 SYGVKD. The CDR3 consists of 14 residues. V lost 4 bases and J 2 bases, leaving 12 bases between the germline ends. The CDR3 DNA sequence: TGTGCCATCAGTGCAGGTGGGGTCACCTACGAGCAGTACTTC. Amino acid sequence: CAISAGGVTYEQYF.

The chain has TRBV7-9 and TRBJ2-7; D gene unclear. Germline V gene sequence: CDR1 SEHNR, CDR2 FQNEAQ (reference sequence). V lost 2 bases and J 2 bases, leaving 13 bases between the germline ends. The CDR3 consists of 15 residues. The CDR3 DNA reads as TGTGCCAGCAGCTTATGGCTGAGTGGTGCCTACGAGCAGTACTTC. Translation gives CASSLWLSGAYEQYF.

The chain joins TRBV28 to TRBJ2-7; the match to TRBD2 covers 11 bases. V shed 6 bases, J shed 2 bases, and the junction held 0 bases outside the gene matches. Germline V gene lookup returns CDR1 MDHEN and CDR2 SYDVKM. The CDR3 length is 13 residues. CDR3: CASRTSGTYEQYF. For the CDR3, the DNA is TGTGCCAGCAGGACTAGCGGGACCTACGAGCAGTACTTC.

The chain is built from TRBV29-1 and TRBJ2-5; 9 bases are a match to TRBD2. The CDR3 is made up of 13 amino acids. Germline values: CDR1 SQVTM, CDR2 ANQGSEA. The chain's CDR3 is CSGSAGGVETQYF. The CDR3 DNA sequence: TGCAGTGGCTCGGCGGGAGGGGTGGAGACCCAGTACTTC.

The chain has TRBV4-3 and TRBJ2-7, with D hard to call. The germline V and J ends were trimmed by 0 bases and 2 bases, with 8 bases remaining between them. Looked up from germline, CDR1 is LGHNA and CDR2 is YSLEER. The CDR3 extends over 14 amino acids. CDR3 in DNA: TGCGCCAGCAGCCAAGAGGTCCCTACCTACGAGCAGTACTTC. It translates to CASSQEVPTYEQYF.

As DNA, the CDR3 is TGTGCCAGCAACCCGGGACAGGTGGGGAATGAGCAGTTCTTC. Residues: CASNPGQVGNEQFF. This chain connects TRBV6-6 to TRBJ2-1, with 8 nucleotides matching TRBD1. Germline loops: CDR1 MNHNY, CDR2 SVGAGI (reference sequence). J lost 7 bases, V lost 7 bases, and 9 bases had no gene match. This CDR3 has 14 residues.

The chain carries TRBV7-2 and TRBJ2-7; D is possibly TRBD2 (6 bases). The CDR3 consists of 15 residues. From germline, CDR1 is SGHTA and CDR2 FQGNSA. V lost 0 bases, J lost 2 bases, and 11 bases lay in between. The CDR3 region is CASSLALALTYEQYF. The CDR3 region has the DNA TGTGCCAGCAGCTTAGCCCTAGCGCTTACCTACGAGCAGTACTTC.

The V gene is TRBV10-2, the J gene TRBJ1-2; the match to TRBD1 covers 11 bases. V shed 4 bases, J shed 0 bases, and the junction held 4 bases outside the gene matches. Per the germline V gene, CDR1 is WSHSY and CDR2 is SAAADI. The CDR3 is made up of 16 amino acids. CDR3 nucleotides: TGCGCCAGCAGTGCTGGACAGGGGGCATCTAACTATGGCTACACCTTC. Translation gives CASSAGQGASNYGYTF.

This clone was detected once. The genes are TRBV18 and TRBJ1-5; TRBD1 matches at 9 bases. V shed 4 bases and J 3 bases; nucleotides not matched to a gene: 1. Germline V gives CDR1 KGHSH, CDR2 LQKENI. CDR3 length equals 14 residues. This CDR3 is CASSRTGDNQPQHF. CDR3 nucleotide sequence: TGTGCCAGCTCACGGACAGGGGACAATCAGCCCCAGCATTTT.

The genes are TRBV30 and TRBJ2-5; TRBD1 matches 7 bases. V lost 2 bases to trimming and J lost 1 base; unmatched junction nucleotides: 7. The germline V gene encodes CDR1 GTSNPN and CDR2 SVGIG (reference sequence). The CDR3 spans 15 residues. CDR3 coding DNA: TGTGCCTGGAGTTCCAGGGGGAACCCCCAAGAGACCCAGTACTTC. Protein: CAWSSRGNPQETQYF.

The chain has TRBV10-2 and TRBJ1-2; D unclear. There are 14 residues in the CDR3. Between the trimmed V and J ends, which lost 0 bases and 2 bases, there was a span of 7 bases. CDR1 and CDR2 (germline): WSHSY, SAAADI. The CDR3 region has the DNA TGCGCCAGCAGTGAGTCAAGTCTAAACTATGGCTACACCTTC. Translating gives CASSESSLNYGYTF.

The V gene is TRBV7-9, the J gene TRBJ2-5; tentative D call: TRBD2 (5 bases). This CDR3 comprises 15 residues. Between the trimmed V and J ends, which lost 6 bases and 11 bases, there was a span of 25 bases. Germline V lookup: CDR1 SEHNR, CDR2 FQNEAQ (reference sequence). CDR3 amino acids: CASRTADRALGEQYF. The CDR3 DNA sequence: TGTGCCAGCAGAACCGCGGACCGCGCGCTTGGGGAGCAGTACTTC.

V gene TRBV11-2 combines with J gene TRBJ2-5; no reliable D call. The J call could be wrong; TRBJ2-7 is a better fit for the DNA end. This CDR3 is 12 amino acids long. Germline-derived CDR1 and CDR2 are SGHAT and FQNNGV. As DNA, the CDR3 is TGTGCCAGCAGCAAGGACGTCTACGAGCAGTACTTC. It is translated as CASSKDVYEQYF.

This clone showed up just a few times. CDR3 coding DNA: TGTGCCATCAGTGACGGGCACAGGGCCTACGAGCAGTACTTC. Its protein product is CAISDGHRAYEQYF. This sequence joins TRBV10-3 and TRBJ2-7; TRBD1 might be the D (6 bases). Germline V gives CDR1 ENHRY, CDR2 SYGVKD. This CDR3 comprises 14 residues. Trimming took 3 bases from V and 2 from J, leaving 11 bases between them.

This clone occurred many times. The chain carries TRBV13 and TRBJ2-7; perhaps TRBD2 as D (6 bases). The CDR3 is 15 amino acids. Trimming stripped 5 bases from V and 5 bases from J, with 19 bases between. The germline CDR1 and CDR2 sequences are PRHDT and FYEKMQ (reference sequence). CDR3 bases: TGTGCCAGCAGCCCCCCCACGCGGGGACCCCACGAGCAGTACTTC. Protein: CASSPPTRGPHEQYF.

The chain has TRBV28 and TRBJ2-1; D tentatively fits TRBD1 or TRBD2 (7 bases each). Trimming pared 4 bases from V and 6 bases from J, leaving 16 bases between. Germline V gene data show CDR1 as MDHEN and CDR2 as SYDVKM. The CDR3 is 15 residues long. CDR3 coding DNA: TGTGCCAGCAGTTCAGGGGGAGGGCCAGGCAATGAGCAGTTCTTC. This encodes CASSSGGGPGNEQFF.